This T cell receptor beta chain originates from a study of shared clonotypes between healthy human individuals. Profiled with immunoSEQ multiplex PCR; TCRdb holds only in-frame clones, not every one. Among about 1 million clones listed, around four fifths were seen once. A CD45RA-negative memory subset and a CD45RA+ naive subset were separated from the CD4+ cells. Germline V CDR1 and CDR2: MNHEY, SMNVEV (reference sequence). The junction had 11 bases not matched to a gene; V was cut back by 5 bases and J by 2 bases. The CDR3 covers 17 residues. The chain couples TRBV27 to TRBJ2-5; 10 bases are a match to TRBD1. This receptor was obtained from a man in his late teens or twenties in good health. Sequenced sample: memory CD4+ T cells sorted from blood. Subset specified: CD45RA-negative fraction. The CDR3 loop reads CASSPRWTGGRQETQYF. CDR3 DNA sequence: TGTGCCAGCAGTCCGCGATGGACAGGGGGTCGTCAAGAGACCCAGTACTTC.